This T cell receptor (beta chain) was observed in a study of OX40 agonist ivuxolimab in advanced cancers. Turning to the overall study: The costimulatory receptor OX40 (CD134) was targeted by ivuxolimab, a fully human IgG2 agonistic monoclonal antibody. Prior anti-PD-1, anti-PD-L1 or anti-CTLA-4 therapy was permitted, and roughly two fifths of dose-escalation patients had received checkpoint inhibitors. The purpose of peripheral TCRbeta sequencing was to test whether ivuxolimab changed TCR sequence diversity and led to clonal T-cell expansion. The paper reports the monotherapy dose-escalation portion (N ≈ 50 patients) of the phase I ivuxolimab trial. In the dose-escalation cohort, approximately 82% of patients were male, and the mean age was approximately 60 years with a range of 23 to 79. Intravenous ivuxolimab was administered to patients every 2 weeks at six dose levels: 0.01, 0.1, 0.3, 1.5, 3 and 10 mg/kg. Three dose-escalation patients achieved partial responses, one with hepatocellular carcinoma and two with cutaneous melanoma. Of the approximately 50 dose-escalation patients, hepatocellular carcinoma was present in about 19, melanoma in roughly 15, renal cell carcinoma in 9 and head and neck cancer in 9. The full study reports these points: Low levels of normalized T-cell clonal expansion were also seen in some patients who did not respond. In the 0.1-3.0 mg/kg groups, partial responders were among the patients with the lowest normalized peripheral clonal expansion, particularly in CD8+ T cells. The antigen specificity of the peripheral T cells that underwent clonal expansion was not determined. On average, CD8+ T cells showed more expanded clones than CD4+ T cells after ivuxolimab. At doses of 0.1 to 3.0 mg/kg, clonal expansion of both CD4+ and CD8+ blood T cells was observed from baseline to week 6.

Concerning this clone: Its binding antigen is unknown. No base quality information exists; no much larger clone differs at one position.

The trial excluded patients who had a history of autoimmune disease or were on systemic immunosuppression. In every dose cohort, peripheral blood was drawn for TCR sequencing at baseline, cycle 4 day 1, and cycle 7 day 1. The samples were taken from a phase I, first-in-human, multicenter, open-label dose-escalation trial of ivuxolimab. Adults with locally advanced or metastatic melanoma, renal cell, hepatocellular, or head and neck squamous cell carcinoma were enrolled in the trial. Before TCR sequencing, CD4+ and CD8+ T cells were separately sorted from peripheral blood. Genomic DNA was extracted from sorted cells for sequencing of the TCRbeta CDR3 region. TCRbeta CDR3 regions were sequenced using the immunoSEQ Assay. The table was pulled from immuneACCESS by TCRdb, which kept in-frame rearrangements only. Such tables lose some clones; where checked, under half of the loss comes from unresolved V genes, and the rest has no known cause. Here the sample has approximately 68,000 clones; about 90% occur a single time. The top ten constitute around 0.9% of the sample.

CDR1 and CDR2, per the germline V gene, are SGHDT and YYEEEE. The CDR3 numbers 15 residues from cysteine through phenylalanine. Solely the CDR3 DNA is kept, with 45 bases framed from the first base. V trim: 3 bases; J trim: 2 bases; unmatched bases: 4. The rearrangement joined TRBV5-6 to TRBJ1-5, and 8 junction bases match TRBD1. The TCR was taken from an adult with an advanced solid tumor such as melanoma, head and neck, liver or kidney cancer. Source: CD4+ or CD8+ T cells sorted from blood, taken in a trial of the OX40 agonist ivuxolimab. The nucleotide sequence is given as TGTGCCAGCAGCTCAGGGGGCGGTGGCAATCAGCCCCAGCATTTT. This encodes CASSSGGGGNQPQHF.